What follows are 29 T cell receptor beta chains derived from one specimen sequenced in a study of cytomegalovirus exposure and HLA in healthy donors. Use of 60 Vbeta and 13 Jbeta primers characterized the PCR. Sequenced by immunoSEQ multiplex PCR; TCRdb stores in-frame clones only, minus some. The sample lists 150,000 to 200,000 clones, about four fifths occurring once. Material: PBMCs. Every receptor here comes from a young man in good health and CMV-seronegative.

This clone has only one observation. The chain links TRBV11-3 to TRBJ1-1; 8 bases fit TRBD1. The CDR3 has 18 amino acids. CDR1 and CDR2 from the germline V gene are SGHNT and YENEEA. V trimming: 4 bases; J trimming: 2 bases; junction bases outside the gene matches: 15. The CDR3 DNA sequence: TGTGCCAGCAGCTCTTCAGGGGGCTGGAGGAGGAGAAACACTGAAGCTTTCTTT. Translated: CASSSSGGWRRRNTEAFF.

V usage is TRBV19 and J usage is TRBJ1-2; D unresolved. Trimming removed 3 bases at V and 7 bases at J, with 12 bases between. The V gene's germline CDR1 is LNHDA and CDR2 SQIVND (reference sequence). This CDR3 has 13 amino acids. This CDR3 is CASSMDLFVGYTF. The CDR3 region has the DNA TGTGCCAGTAGTATGGACTTATTTGTTGGCTACACCTTC.

This rearrangement joins TRBV5-1 to TRBJ2-2, with TRBD1 matching 10 bases. Germline CDR1 reads SGHRS; CDR2 reads YFSETQ. V trimming: 5 bases; J trimming: 5 bases; junction bases outside the gene matches: 9. The CDR3 totals 16 residues. CDR3 DNA sequence: TGCGCCAGCAGTCTCTCCGGGACAGGGGAAACCGGGGAGCTGTTTTTT. Protein: CASSLSGTGETGELFF.

This clone was detected a few times. The CDR3 is CAWRETGVETQYF. In nucleotides, the CDR3 is TGTGCCTGGAGGGAGACAGGGGTAGAGACCCAGTACTTC. This chain joins TRBV30 and TRBJ2-5, with 8 bases that match TRBD1. Germline V gene sequence: CDR1 GTSNPN, CDR2 SVGIG (reference sequence). V was clipped by 3 bases and J by 4 bases; unmatched bases: 4. The CDR3 runs 13 residues.

This chain uses TRBV4-2 with TRBJ2-5; TRBD1 is a possible D gene (6 bases). Near its end, the DNA agrees better with TRBJ2-7, so the J call may be wrong. Germline CDR1 is LGHNA and CDR2 is YNFKEQ. This CDR3 region has 15 residues. The chain's CDR3 is CASSQDWTETYEQYF. The CDR3 coding sequence is TGTGCCAGCAGCCAAGATTGGACAGAGACCTACGAGCAGTACTTC.

The V and J genes are TRBV6-1 and TRBJ1-1; 8 bases match TRBD1. CDR1 MNHNS and CDR2 SASEGT come from the germline V gene. J lost 4 bases, V lost 6 bases, and 7 bases had no gene match. The CDR3 is 14 amino acids. CDR3 loop: CASRQTGGITEAFF. The CDR3 nucleotides are TGTGCCAGCAGACAAACAGGGGGGATCACTGAAGCTTTCTTT.

The rearrangement joins TRBV11-2 to TRBJ2-6, with 7 bases identical to TRBD1. V trimming: 5 bases; J trimming: 1 base; junction bases outside the gene matches: 5. The germline CDR1 and CDR2 sequences are SGHAT and FQNNGV. The CDR3 has 16 residues. CDR3 nucleotide sequence: TGTGCCAGCAGCCGGACAGGACCTTCTGGGGCCAACGTCCTGACTTTC. It specifies CASSRTGPSGANVLTF.

The rearrangement uses TRBV25-1 and TRBJ2-2, with 11 bases matching TRBD1. The germline V gene encodes CDR1 MGHDK and CDR2 SYGVNS. J lost 6 bases, V lost 7 bases, and 4 bases had no gene match. CDR3 length: 14 amino acids. Here the CDR3 reads CASNADRGPGELFF. The CDR3 DNA is TGTGCCAGCAACGCGGACAGGGGGCCCGGGGAGCTGTTTTTT.

V gene TRBV19 combines with J gene TRBJ2-3; 7 bases fit TRBD1. There are 15 residues in the CDR3. Unmatched junction bases numbered 6, after V lost 3 bases and J lost 3 bases. Per germline, CDR1 LNHDA and CDR2 SQIVND (reference sequence). Written as DNA, the CDR3 is TGTGCCAGTAGTATGCGACAGGGTAGTACAGATACGCAGTATTTT. The encoded protein is CASSMRQGSTDTQYF.

This clone occurred a few times. Written as DNA, the CDR3 is TGTGCCAGCAGTAAAAAGGGACTAAGCTCCTACAATGAGCAGTTCTTC. Translating it yields CASSKKGLSSYNEQFF. The rearrangement links TRBV2 to TRBJ2-1, with 7 nucleotides matching TRBD2. Trimming cost V 5 bases and J 0 bases; bases outside gene matches: 7. CDR3 length: 16 amino acids. Germline CDR1 and CDR2: SNHLY and FYNNEI.

The chain carries TRBV7-2 and TRBJ2-7; tentatively, D is TRBD2 (6 bases). V was trimmed by 5 bases and J by 3 bases, leaving 17 bases between them. The CDR3 is 15 residues long. Per the germline V gene, CDR1 is SGHTA and CDR2 is FQGNSA. The CDR3 is CASSPNAGGSYEQYF. The CDR3 DNA reads as TGTGCCAGCAGCCCTAACGCTGGGGGGAGCTACGAGCAGTACTTC.

The CDR3 sequence is CASSLVRTGIKTQYF. CDR3 bases: TGTGCCAGCAGCTTAGTCCGGACAGGGATCAAGACCCAGTACTTC. This chain links TRBV11-2 with TRBJ2-5; 8 bases are shared with TRBD1. The CDR3 is 15 amino acids. J gave up 6 bases and V 1 base, and 7 bases lay outside the gene matches. Germline CDR1 is SGHAT and CDR2 is FQNNGV. The whole variable domain, remainder taken from reference TRBV11-2 and TRBJ2-5, is EAGVAQSPRYKIIEKRQSVAFWCNPISGHATLYWYQQILGQGPKLLIQFQNNGVVDDSQLPKDRFSAERLKGVDSTLKIQPAKLEDSAVYLCASSLVRTGIKTQYFGPGTRLLVL.

V is TRBV7-9 and J is TRBJ2-2; 15 nucleotides align to TRBD2. V lost 5 bases, J lost 4 bases, and 8 bases stayed unmatched. The CDR3 sequence is 18 residues long. Looked up from germline, CDR1 is SEHNR and CDR2 is FQNEAQ (reference sequence). This chain's CDR3 is CASSPLRGLAGGTGELFF. The CDR3 region has the DNA TGTGCCAGCAGCCCACTGCGGGGACTAGCGGGGGGCACCGGGGAGCTGTTTTTT.

CDR3: CASSGIAGGVSKYF. The CDR3 coding sequence is TGTGCCAGCAGTGGAATAGCGGGGGGCGTAAGCAAGTATTTT. V is TRBV28 and J is TRBJ2-3, with TRBD2 matching 10 bases. This CDR3 has 14 amino acids. With 5 bases clipped from V and 13 bases from J, the junction kept 12 bases outside the gene matches. Germline V CDR1 and CDR2: MDHEN, SYDVKM.

The count of this clone is one. The chain links TRBV7-2 to TRBJ1-6; 9 bases align to TRBD1. V gave up 6 bases and J gave up 9 bases; unmatched junction bases: 9. The CDR3 is 15 residues long. The germline gives CDR1 SGHTA, CDR2 FQGNSA. CDR3 DNA: TGTGCCAGCAGTTATAGGCGGACAGGGGTTTCACCCCTCCACTTT. Protein product: CASSYRRTGVSPLHF.

The chain couples TRBV27 to TRBJ1-1, with 9 bases matching TRBD1. V lost 6 bases, J lost 1 base, and 6 bases stayed unmatched. Germline CDR1 MNHEY, CDR2 SMNVEV (reference sequence). The CDR3 spans 15 residues. The CDR3 is CASRPGQGPNTEAFF. Here the CDR3 DNA reads TGTGCCAGCAGGCCGGGACAGGGACCGAACACTGAAGCTTTCTTT.

The CDR3 nucleotides are TGTGCCAGCAGCAAAGGGAAGGGGTTCGGGCAGCCCCAGCATTTT. As protein: CASSKGKGFGQPQHF. The chain is built from TRBV21-1 and TRBJ1-5; the listed D gene, TRBD1, was not tested against the DNA. TRBV21-1 is labeled a pseudogene. The CDR3 has 15 amino acids.

This rearrangement joins TRBV30 to TRBJ2-6, with a possible D match to TRBD1 (6 bases). V lost 3 bases and J lost 0, with 15 bases in between. The CDR3 is 17 amino acids. Germline V gives CDR1 GTSNPN, CDR2 SVGIG (reference sequence). CDR3 sequence reads: CAWRIRTGHSGANVLTF. The CDR3 DNA is TGTGCCTGGAGGATCCGTACGGGACACTCTGGGGCCAACGTCCTGACTTTC.

This chain's CDR3 is CASSQVGYQGRYTF. DNA for the CDR3: TGTGCCAGCAGCCAAGTGGGGTATCAGGGCCGTTACACCTTC. The chain employs TRBV14 and TRBJ1-2; possibly TRBD1 for D (5 bases). This CDR3 comprises 14 residues. The germline V gene encodes CDR1 SGHDN and CDR2 FVKESK. V was pared by 1 base and J by 11 bases, with 17 bases between.

This chain's CDR3 is CASSGRRLAGKTQYF. The DNA of the CDR3 is TGTGCCAGCAGTGGAAGAAGACTAGCCGGAAAGACCCAGTACTTC. The V gene is TRBV2, the J gene TRBJ2-5; 7 bases line up with TRBD2. The J segment lost 6 bases and the V segment lost 4 bases, leaving 11 bases of the junction unmatched. The CDR3 runs to 15 residues. Germline V CDR1 and CDR2: SNHLY, FYNNEI.

The J gene is TRBJ2-1, the V gene TRBV5-1; TRBD2 agrees at 9 bases. This CDR3 is 15 amino acids long. Germline V gives CDR1 SGHRS, CDR2 YFSETQ. With 3 bases clipped from V and 5 bases from J, the junction kept 6 bases outside the gene matches. CDR3 protein: CASSSAGGINNEQFF. Here the CDR3 DNA reads TGCGCCAGCAGCTCTGCGGGGGGGATCAACAATGAGCAGTTCTTC.

V and J are TRBV19 and TRBJ2-5; 9 bases align to TRBD1. The CDR3 runs 17 residues. Germline values: CDR1 LNHDA, CDR2 SQIVND (reference sequence). The V gene end was trimmed by 0 bases and the J gene end by 5 bases; junction bases not matched to a gene: 10. In DNA form, the CDR3 reads TGTGCCAGTAGTATAGAGGTGGGACAGGGACGTCGCGAGACCCAGTACTTC. Translating gives CASSIEVGQGRRETQYF.

The genes are TRBV28 and TRBJ2-7, with TRBD1 as a possible D gene (5 bases). CDR1 is MDHEN, CDR2 SYDVKM, per germline. V was pared by 5 bases and J by 6 bases, with 11 bases between. The CDR3 contains 12 residues. The CDR3 region has the DNA TGTGCCAGCAGTCGCGACAGAGGCGAGCAGTACTTC. This gives the protein CASSRDRGEQYF.

This chain joins TRBV5-8 and TRBJ2-1, with TRBD2 identical over 10 bases. CDR1 and CDR2 (germline): SGHTS, YDEGEE. The junction had 0 bases not matched to a gene; V was cut back by 0 bases and J by 3 bases. CDR3 length: 15 amino acids. CDR3 DNA: TGTGCCAGCAGCTTGGGGACTAGCGGCTACAATGAGCAGTTCTTC. Translated: CASSLGTSGYNEQFF. The whole variable domain, filled in from reference TRBV5-8 and TRBJ2-1, reads EAGVTQSPTHLIKTRGQQATLRCSPISGHTSVYWYQQALGLGLQFLLWYDEGEERNRGNFPPRFSGRQFPNYSSELNVNALELEDSALYLCASSLGTSGYNEQFFGPGTRLTVL.

The rearrangement links TRBV9 to TRBJ1-4; D possibly corresponds to TRBD1 (6 bases). CDR1 is SGDLS and CDR2 is YYNGEE in the germline V gene. CDR3 length equals 14 residues. V was clipped by 3 bases and J by 5 bases, with 11 bases between them. CDR3 DNA: TGTGCCAGCAGCGGAACAGGGAACAATGAAAAACTGTTTTTT. Its protein product is CASSGTGNNEKLFF.

This chain uses TRBV6-6 with TRBJ1-1, with a weak D call TRBD1 (6 bases). The V end was cut by 6 bases, the J end by 7 bases, with 9 bases between. The germline CDR1 and CDR2 sequences are MNHNY and SVGAGI (reference sequence). This CDR3 contains 11 residues. CDR3 in DNA: TGTGCCAGCAGAGGGGGACGTGAAGCTTTCTTT. Residues: CASRGGREAFF.

This chain links TRBV11-2 with TRBJ1-4; 7 bases are shared with TRBD1. Losses at the gene ends were 5 bases for V and 5 bases for J; bases not matched to a gene: 8. There are 15 residues in the CDR3. Germline CDR1 is SGHAT and CDR2 is FQNNGV. The CDR3 DNA follows: TGTGCCAGCAGCAAACAGGGGCGAGACAATGAAAAACTGTTTTTT. This encodes CASSKQGRDNEKLFF.

The chain uses TRBV29-1 and TRBJ1-1; 9 nucleotides align to TRBD1. The junction had 0 bases not matched to a gene; V was cut back by 3 bases and J by 7 bases. Germline V gives CDR1 SQVTM, CDR2 ANQGSEA. CDR3 length: 11 residues. In nucleotides, the CDR3 is TGCAGCGTTGAGGACAGGGGTGAAGCTTTCTTT. It encodes CSVEDRGEAFF.

The rearrangement joins TRBV5-8 to TRBJ1-1; possibly TRBD1 for D (5 bases). The CDR3 is 14 residues long. V shed 1 base and J shed 10 bases, with 17 bases lying between them. Germline V CDR1 and CDR2: SGHTS, YDEGEE. CDR3 coding DNA: TGTGCCAGCAGCTTGTGGGAGGTAACAGGCGGAGCTTTCTTT. Protein sequence: CASSLWEVTGGAFF.